This is a list of T cell receptor beta chains from one sample in a study of cytomegalovirus exposure and HLA in healthy donors. Here immunoSEQ multiplex PCR was the method, and the copy in TCRdb shows in-frame clones only, minus some. This table holds about 86,000 clones, 75% to 80% found once. The specimen was PBMCs. The receptors were gathered from a female donor in good health and CMV-seronegative. Each CDR3 is given without its conserved first and last residue.

TRBV5-6,ASSLQEMRDNQPQH
TRBV7-9,SSSPQVSGGTNYGYT
TRBV7-2,ASSSDRGRTEAF
TRBV19,ASIQGNEQF
TRBV28,ASSATREAF
TRBV28,ASSSLNLGANVLT
TRBV6-5,ASSYSAAGAYEQY
TRBV28,ASSSARDRVTYEQY
TRBV5-6,ASSLGRASYEQY
TRBV5-1,ASARQGASTQY
TRBV5-5,ASSLAWASYEQY
TRBV9,ASSAGGLAGFSQY
TRBV27,ASSPWTSGSRQF
TRBV5-6,ASSLGAGAYEQY
TRBV6-4,ASSDSGGTEAF
TRBV5-1,ASSIPGGGMNTEAF
TRBV18,ASRTSGNSYEQY
TRBV18,ASSLQGARYGYT
TRBV6-5,ASSSRRTAREGEQF
TRBV5-5,ASIPSGISYNEQF
TRBV7-2,ASSLGSGGANNEQF
TRBV6-5,ASSGGSSIGEKLF
TRBV28,ASSLLGAGAEQY
TRBV5-4,ASSDGTTKETQY
TRBV6-5,ASSSQIQETQY
TRBV5-1,ASSPPRSGAREYYEQY
TRBV28,ASSLIVDTQY
TRBV6-1,ASSGSGRVLAGFNEQY